A single sample gave rise to the 2 T cell receptor beta chains below, sequenced in a study of T cell responses to AZD1222 COVID-19 vaccine. Sequencing used immunoSEQ multiplex PCR; TCRdb keeps in-frame clones, though not all of them. The profile shows about 140,000 clones, about 90% of them singletons. This specimen consisted of peripheral blood, obtained 28 days after the second AZD1222 dose. The receptors were gathered from an adult who received the AZD1222 COVID-19 vaccine.

V is TRBV10-3 and J is TRBJ2-1, with 11 bases that match TRBD2. Germline V gives CDR1 ENHRY, CDR2 SYGVKD. J was trimmed by 0 bases and V by 6 bases; bases with no gene match: 7. This CDR3 region has 17 residues. The chain's CDR3 is CAISLTSGASSYNEQFF. CDR3 in DNA: TGTGCCATCAGCCTGACTAGCGGGGCTAGCTCCTACAATGAGCAGTTCTTC.

V usage is TRBV10-3 and J usage is TRBJ1-5; D unresolved. Germline V gives CDR1 ENHRY, CDR2 SYGVKD. The CDR3 sequence is 13 residues long. V lost 7 bases to trimming and J lost 7 bases, with 14 bases between them. The CDR3 region is CAINDGFGQPQHF. The CDR3 DNA is TGTGCCATCAATGACGGTTTCGGCCAGCCCCAGCATTTT.